This TCR beta chain came from a study of blood T cell repertoires in COVID-19. For the study at large: The analysed material was cDNA or gDNA that came from T cells, B-cell-depleted T cells, or PBMCs.

Individuals aged roughly 18 to 95 years were recruited from 24 US areas. Cohorts were based on clinical histories the participants reported. Among Cohort 3 donors, those recovered had two negative PCRs, clearance, or symptom resolution. This CDR3 is 19 amino acids long. V shed 0 bases, J shed 0 bases, and the junction held 7 bases outside the gene matches. In germline, CDR1 is MNHEY, CDR2 SVGEGT. Measured with immunoSEQ multiplex PCR; TCRdb has only the in-frame clones, and not every one. The sample lists fewer than 400,000 clones; approximately 88% were seen once. The TCR was taken from a man aged 55 to 70 who had recovered from COVID-19. The material sequenced was PBMCs or T cells enriched from blood (not recorded which). V is TRBV6-2 or TRBV6-3 and J is TRBJ2-6; 8 nucleotides line up with TRBD1. The CDR3 reads CASSYSRRTGNSGANVLTF. The CDR3 DNA sequence: TGTGCCAGCAGTTACTCGAGAAGGACAGGGAACTCTGGGGCCAACGTCCTGACTTTC.